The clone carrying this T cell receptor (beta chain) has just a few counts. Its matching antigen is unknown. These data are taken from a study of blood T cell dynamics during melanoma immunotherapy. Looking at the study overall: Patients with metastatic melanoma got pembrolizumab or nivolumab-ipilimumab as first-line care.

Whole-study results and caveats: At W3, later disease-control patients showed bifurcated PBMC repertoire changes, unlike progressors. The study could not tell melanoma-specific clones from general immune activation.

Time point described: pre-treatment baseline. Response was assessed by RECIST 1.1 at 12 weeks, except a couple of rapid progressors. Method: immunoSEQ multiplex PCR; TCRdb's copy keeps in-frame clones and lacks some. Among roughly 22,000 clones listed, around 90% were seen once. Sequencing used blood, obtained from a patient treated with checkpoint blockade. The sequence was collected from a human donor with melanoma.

CDR3 nucleotide sequence: TGTGCCAGCAGCTGGGTCATGGGCCCCAACGAGCAGTATTTT. This translates into CASSWVMGPNEQYF. V and J are TRBV7-9 and TRBJ2-3, with D unclear. There are 14 residues in the CDR3. Germline V CDR1 and CDR2: SEHNR, FQNEAQ (reference sequence). Trimming removed 4 bases at V and 11 bases at J, with 19 bases between.